The entry that follows covers one T cell receptor beta chain sequence. Germline values: CDR1 WSHSY, CDR2 SAAADI. The V end was cut by 3 bases, the J end by 1 base, with 3 bases between. The CDR3 covers 12 residues. These data originate in a study of cytomegalovirus exposure and HLA in healthy donors. Overall study: Around 79 million unique TCRs, all from HLA-typed donors, were included in an early release of the data. When fewer than 500 donors were genotyped, more than 70% of them were found to fall in the Caucasian-associated ancestry cluster.

Healthy bone marrow donors made up the donor group. PCR amplification relied on 60 Vbeta primers (plus 13 Jbeta primers). Assay: immunoSEQ multiplex PCR; the TCRdb copy retains only in-frame clones and omits some. The sample lists under 150,000 clones; about 64% were seen once. This TCR was recovered from a man aged 18-30 years in good health and CMV-seropositive. This chain connects TRBV10-2 to TRBJ1-2; D gene unclear. The sequenced sample consisted of PBMCs. The CDR3 DNA is TGCGCCAGCAGTGACAGTAACTATGGCTACACCTTC. Translating it yields CASSDSNYGYTF.